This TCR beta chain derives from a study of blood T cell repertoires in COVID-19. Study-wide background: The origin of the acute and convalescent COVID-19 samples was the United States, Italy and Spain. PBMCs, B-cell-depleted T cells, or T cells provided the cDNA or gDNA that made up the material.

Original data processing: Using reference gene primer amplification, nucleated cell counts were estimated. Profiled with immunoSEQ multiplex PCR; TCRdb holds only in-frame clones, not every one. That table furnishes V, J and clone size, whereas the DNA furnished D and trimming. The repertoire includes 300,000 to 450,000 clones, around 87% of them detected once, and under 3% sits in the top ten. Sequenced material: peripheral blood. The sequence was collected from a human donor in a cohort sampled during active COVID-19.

CDR3 nucleotide sequence: TGTGCCAGCAGTTTCTCGGCGGCTAGCTCCTACAATGAGCAGTTCTTC. Encoded protein: CASSFSAASSYNEQFF. The gene calls are TRBV28 and TRBJ2-1; no firm D call. The CDR3 is 16 residues long. Germline V gene sequence: CDR1 MDHEN, CDR2 SYDVKM. With 3 bases removed from V and 0 bases from J, the gap between germline ends came to 12 bases.